The next 8 T cell receptor beta chains were all read from a single sample in a study of T cell responses to AZD1222 COVID-19 vaccine. Some clones are missing from TCRdb's copy, which holds only in-frame ones; the method was immunoSEQ multiplex PCR. The table includes 150,000 to 200,000 clones, about 92% detected once. This specimen was peripheral blood, taken on day 0 of AZD1222 vaccination. These receptors all stem from an adult in good health.

The chain couples TRBV6-1 to TRBJ2-7, with D perhaps matching TRBD1 (5 bases). Germline CDR1 MNHNS, CDR2 SASEGT. CDR3 length equals 13 residues. V lost 2 bases to trimming and J lost 4 bases, with 9 bases between them. The CDR3 bases are TGTGCCAGCAGTGAATGGCAGGGTTACGAGCAGTACTTC. This codes for CASSEWQGYEQYF.

The chain carries TRBV7-6 and TRBJ1-4; maybe TRBD1 (5 bases). CDR3 length: 15 amino acids. Germline values: CDR1 SGHVS, CDR2 FNYEAQ. V was pared by 0 bases and J by 2 bases, with 7 bases between. The CDR3 sequence is CASSLAGETNEKLFF. For the CDR3, the DNA is TGTGCCAGCAGCTTAGCAGGGGAGACTAATGAAAAACTGTTTTTT.

The chain couples TRBV19 to TRBJ1-3, with a weak D call TRBD1 (6 bases). The V end lost 3 bases, the J end lost 0 bases, and 9 bases lay between the germline ends. The germline gives CDR1 LNHDA, CDR2 SQIVND (reference sequence). CDR3 length: 15 residues. The CDR3 nucleotides are TGTGCCAGTAGTATTACAGGGAGCTCTGGAAACACCATATATTTT. The encoded protein is CASSITGSSGNTIYF.

This clone appeared a single time. The chain joins TRBV10-3 to TRBJ1-5; TRBD1 is a possible D gene (6 bases). Germline assignment: CDR1 ENHRY and CDR2 SYGVKD. The CDR3 spans 15 residues. The DNA of the CDR3 is TGTGCATGTAGTAAGGGGGTCGGGAGCAATCAGCCCCAGCATTTT. As protein: CACSKGVGSNQPQHF.

This clone came up once. V usage is TRBV5-1 and J usage is TRBJ1-3; maybe TRBD1 (5 bases). V was clipped by 0 bases and J by 0 bases, with 10 bases between them. The CDR3 contains 16 residues. Germline V gene data show CDR1 as SGHRS and CDR2 as YFSETQ. Written as DNA, the CDR3 is TGCGCCAGCAGCTTGGCAGGGATCCTCTCTGGAAACACCATATATTTT. This gives the protein CASSLAGILSGNTIYF.

V usage is TRBV4-2 and J usage is TRBJ1-6; a weak D match, TRBD1 (5 bases). V was cut by 4 bases and J by 8 bases, with 12 bases left in between. CDR3 length: 14 amino acids. CDR1 is LGHNA, CDR2 YNFKEQ, per germline. The CDR3, as DNA: TGTGCCAGCAGCCCTCGGACGGGGGATTCACCCCTCCACTTT. Translating it yields CASSPRTGDSPLHF.

In DNA form, the CDR3 reads TGTGCCAGCAGTGATCTGTCCAGACCGGGACTAGCGGACACAGATACGCAGTATTTT. Protein: CASSDLSRPGLADTDTQYF. The chain carries TRBV6-1 and TRBJ2-3; 11 nucleotides match TRBD2. Per germline, CDR1 MNHNS and CDR2 SASEGT. The junction had 13 bases not matched to a gene; V was cut back by 3 bases and J by 2 bases. The CDR3 runs to 19 residues.

The chain carries TRBV2 and TRBJ1-1; D is perhaps TRBD1 (5 bases). The CDR3 spans 11 residues. Trimming removed 8 bases at V and 4 bases at J, with 8 bases between. CDR1 SNHLY and CDR2 FYNNEI come from the germline V gene. CDR3 protein: CASDRGTEAFF. The CDR3 DNA is TGTGCCAGCGACAGAGGCACTGAAGCTTTCTTT.